This T cell receptor beta chain was obtained from a study of T cell responses to AZD1222 COVID-19 vaccine. About the research overall: Pooled samples include second doses given at about 4 or 12 weeks. The study, taken as a whole, reports: The study sampled repertoires only after the peak T cell response. Among AZD1222 vaccinees, only five to seven were seropositive at baseline. Clonal diversity was possibly underestimated; the donors were predominantly white British and more often female.

Measured with immunoSEQ multiplex PCR; TCRdb has only the in-frame clones, and not every one. The table shows around 89,000 clones, with roughly 93% occurring only once. In regard to this clone: The antigen is undetermined.

The CDR3 is 17 amino acids. From germline, CDR1 is SGHNT and CDR2 YYREEE (reference sequence). After removal of 4 bases from V and 1 base from J, the junction contained 4 bases not matched to a gene. The sample here was peripheral blood, taken on day 0 of AZD1222 vaccination. V is TRBV5-4 and J is TRBJ2-6; TRBD1 matches 11 bases. The TCR was taken from an adult in good health. CDR3 amino acids: CASSSRDRGSGANVLTF. CDR3 DNA: TGTGCCAGCAGCAGCAGGGACAGGGGGTCTGGGGCCAACGTCCTGACTTTC.